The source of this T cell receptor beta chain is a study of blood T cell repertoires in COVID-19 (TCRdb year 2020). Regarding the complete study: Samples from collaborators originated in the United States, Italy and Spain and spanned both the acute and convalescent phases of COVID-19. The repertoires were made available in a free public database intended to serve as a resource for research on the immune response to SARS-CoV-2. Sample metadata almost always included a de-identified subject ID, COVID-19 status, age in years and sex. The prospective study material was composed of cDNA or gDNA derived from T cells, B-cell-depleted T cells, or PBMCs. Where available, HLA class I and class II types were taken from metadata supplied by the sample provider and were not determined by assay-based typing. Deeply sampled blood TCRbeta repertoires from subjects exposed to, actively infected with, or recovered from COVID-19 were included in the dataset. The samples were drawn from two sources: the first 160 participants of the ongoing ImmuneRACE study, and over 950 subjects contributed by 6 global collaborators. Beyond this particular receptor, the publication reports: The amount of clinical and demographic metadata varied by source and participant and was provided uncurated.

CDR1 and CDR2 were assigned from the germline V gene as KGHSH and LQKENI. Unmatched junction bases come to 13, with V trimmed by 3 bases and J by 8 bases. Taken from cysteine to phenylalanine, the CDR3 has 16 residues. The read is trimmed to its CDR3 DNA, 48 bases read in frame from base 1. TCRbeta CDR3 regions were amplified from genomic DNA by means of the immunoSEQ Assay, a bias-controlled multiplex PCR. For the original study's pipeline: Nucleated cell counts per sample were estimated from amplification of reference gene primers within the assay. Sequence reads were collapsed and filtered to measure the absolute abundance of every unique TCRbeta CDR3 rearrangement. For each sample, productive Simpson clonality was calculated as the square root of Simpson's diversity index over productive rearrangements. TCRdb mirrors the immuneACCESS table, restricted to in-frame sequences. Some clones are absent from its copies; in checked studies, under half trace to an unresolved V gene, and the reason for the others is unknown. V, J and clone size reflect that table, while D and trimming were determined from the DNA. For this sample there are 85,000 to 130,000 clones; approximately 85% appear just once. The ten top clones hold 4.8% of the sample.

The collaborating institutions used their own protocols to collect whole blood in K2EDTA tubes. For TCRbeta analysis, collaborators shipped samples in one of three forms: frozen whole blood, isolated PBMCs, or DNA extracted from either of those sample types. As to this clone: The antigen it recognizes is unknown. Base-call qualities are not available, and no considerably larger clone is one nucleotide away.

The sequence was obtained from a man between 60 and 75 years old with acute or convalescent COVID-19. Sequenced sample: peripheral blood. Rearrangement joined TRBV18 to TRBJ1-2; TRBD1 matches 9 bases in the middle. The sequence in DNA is TGTGCCAGCTCACCCCTGGGACAGGGAAAAACGGAAGGCTACACCTTC. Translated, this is CASSPLGQGKTEGYTF.